This T cell receptor beta chain appears in the sequencing data of a study of siplizumab effects on memory and regulatory T cells. About this clone: Its antigen is unknown.

Clones were sequenced by immunoSEQ multiplex PCR, and TCRdb holds only the in-frame ones, with some missing. In the table there are roughly 68,000 clones, roughly 80% of which are singletons. Germline CDR1 is SGHKS and CDR2 is YYEKEE (reference sequence). The CDR3 loop spans 16 amino acids. Deletions cut 2 bases from V and 1 base from J, with 15 bases between. Study findings and constraints: The mapping of alloreactive clones to unstimulated subsets covered only a minor fraction of them. Apparently more diverse than memory cells, naive T cells also seemed major alloresponse contributors.

TEMRA, effector memory, memory and naive subsets, all unstimulated, were sequenced in three donor pairs. Sequenced sample: memory CD4+ T cells sorted from blood. V gene TRBV5-5 combines with J gene TRBJ1-1; D call uncertain. This TCR was recovered from a human donor in good health. Written as DNA, the CDR3 is TGTGCCAGCAGCTTCAGTTTTCTGGACCCGAACACTGAAGCTTTCTTT. Its translation is CASSFSFLDPNTEAFF.